This T cell receptor (beta chain) was obtained from a study of blood T cell repertoires in COVID-19. Overall study: COVID-19 samples from acute and convalescent phases originated in the United States, Italy and Spain. Sources were T cells, B-cell-depleted T cells, or PBMCs; the material itself was cDNA or gDNA.

Per germline, CDR1 GTSNPN and CDR2 SVGIG (reference sequence). The V end was cut by 0 bases, the J end by 6 bases, with 11 bases between. This CDR3 is 13 amino acids long. Methods used by the authors: Counts of nucleated cells, estimated from reference gene primer amplification, were obtained. Clones were read by immunoSEQ multiplex PCR, and TCRdb kept only the in-frame ones, dropping some. V, J and clone size are those of that table, while D and trimming were read from the DNA. Seen here are about 130,000 clones, roughly 80% observed once, and the top ten hold 11%. The TCR was taken from a man aged 55 to 70 who had recovered from COVID-19. The V and J genes are TRBV30 and TRBJ1-1; D perhaps matches TRBD1 (6 bases). The material sequenced was peripheral blood. The CDR3 protein is CAWSVGGAAEAFF. Here the CDR3 DNA reads TGTGCCTGGAGTGTAGGGGGTGCGGCTGAAGCTTTCTTT.